The rows below give T cell receptor beta chains drawn from one sample of a study of shared clonotypes between healthy human individuals. Profiling relied on immunoSEQ multiplex PCR, and the TCRdb table lists in-frame clones only, not all of them. The sample holds some 2 million clones, about 95% seen once. The sequencing input was naive CD8+ T cells sorted from blood. Source of these receptors: a man younger than 35 in good health. Each CDR3 is given with its conserved first and last residue. The D gene is left open where the match is weak. Clone size, where shown, is once, few, many, or a class for clones that have expanded.

size: -
D: -
J: TRBJ1-6
V: TRBV6-5
CDR3: CASSPDSSPLHF
DNA: TGTGCCAGCAGCCCGGACAGTTCACCCCTCCACTTT

size: -
D: TRBD1
J: TRBJ2-1
V: TRBV6-5
CDR3: CASRLTGDGNEQFF
DNA: TGTGCCAGCAGATTGACAGGGGACGGCAATGAGCAGTTCTTC

size: -
D: -
J: TRBJ2-5
V: TRBV19
CDR3: CATRERGRMETQYF
DNA: TGTGCCACCCGGGAGCGTGGCAGGATGGAGACCCAGTACTTC

size: -
D: -
J: TRBJ1-5
V: TRBV10-1
CDR3: CASSAGDPSNQPQHF
DNA: TGCGCCAGCAGCGCAGGGGACCCGAGCAATCAGCCCCAGCATTTT

size: -
D: -
J: TRBJ2-1
V: TRBV20-1
CDR3: CSARVMDEQFF
DNA: TGCAGTGCTAGAGTTATGGATGAGCAGTTCTTC

size: -
D: -
J: TRBJ2-7
V: TRBV7-8
CDR3: CASSFSGPPYEQYF
DNA: TGTGCCAGCAGTTTCAGCGGGCCTCCCTACGAGCAGTACTTC

size: -
D: -
J: TRBJ2-7
V: TRBV7-6
CDR3: CASSLAGRFYEQYF
DNA: TGTGCCAGCAGCTTAGCTGGGAGATTCTACGAGCAGTACTTC

size: -
D: TRBD1
J: TRBJ2-5
V: TRBV30
CDR3: CAWSARDRGGTQETQYF
DNA: TGTGCCTGGAGTGCCCGGGACAGGGGGGGTACCCAAGAGACCCAGTACTTC

size: -
D: -
J: TRBJ1-1
V: TRBV11-2
CDR3: CASSPRGGTVGNTEAFF
DNA: TGTGCCAGCAGCCCTAGGGGGGGTACGGTTGGGAACACTGAAGCTTTCTTT

size: -
D: -
J: TRBJ2-7
V: TRBV4-1
CDR3: CASSQEGGRAPSSYEQYF
DNA: TGCGCCAGCAGCCAAGAAGGCGGCAGGGCCCCCAGCTCCTACGAGCAGTACTTC

size: once
D: TRBD1
J: TRBJ1-2
V: TRBV2
CDR3: CASSGQLERDGYTF
DNA: TGTGCCAGCTCGGGACAGTTAGAACGAGACGGCTACACCTTC

size: -
D: -
J: TRBJ2-5
V: TRBV11-2
CDR3: CASSLVGTTGPIQETQYF
DNA: TGTGCCAGCAGCTTAGTCGGAACCACCGGACCCATCCAAGAGACCCAGTACTTC

size: -
D: TRBD1
J: TRBJ1-4
V: TRBV5-6
CDR3: CASSLAGGGEKLFF
DNA: TGTGCCAGCAGCTTGGCAGGGGGCGGTGAAAAACTGTTTTTT

size: -
D: -
J: TRBJ2-7
V: TRBV19
CDR3: CASTFTDGYEQYF
DNA: TGTGCCAGTACCTTCACCGACGGCTACGAGCAGTACTTC

size: -
D: -
J: TRBJ2-3
V: TRBV7-2
CDR3: CASSLEAVTQYF
DNA: TGTGCCAGCAGCTTAGAAGCTGTTACGCAGTATTTT

size: -
D: TRBD1
J: TRBJ2-3
V: TRBV16
CDR3: CASSRKQGSYGTDTQYF
DNA: TGTGCCAGCAGCCGAAAACAGGGGTCGTATGGCACAGATACGCAGTATTTT

size: -
D: -
J: TRBJ1-4
V: TRBV6-5
CDR3: CASSYGQGTGKLFF
DNA: TGTGCCAGCAGTTACGGGCAGGGAACTGGAAAACTGTTTTTT

size: -
D: -
J: TRBJ2-3
V: TRBV27
CDR3: CASSQGITDTQYF
DNA: TGTGCCAGCAGTCAGGGGATCACAGATACGCAGTATTTT

size: -
D: TRBD2
J: TRBJ2-7
V: TRBV11-1
CDR3: CASSFAGGLYEQYF
DNA: TGTGCCAGCAGCTTTGCGGGGGGGCTCTACGAGCAGTACTTC

size: -
D: -
J: TRBJ1-6
V: TRBV27
CDR3: CASTQSWGPYNSPLHF
DNA: TGTGCCAGCACCCAATCATGGGGGCCTTATAATTCACCCCTCCACTTT

size: once
D: -
J: TRBJ1-4
V: TRBV9
CDR3: CASSGRLPGEKLFF
DNA: TGTGCCAGCAGCGGCAGGCTGCCGGGTGAAAAACTGTTTTTT

size: -
D: -
J: TRBJ2-7
V: TRBV7-9
CDR3: CASSSRWGLGEQYF
DNA: TGTGCCAGCAGCTCCCGTTGGGGGTTGGGCGAGCAGTACTTC

size: -
D: -
J: TRBJ2-7
V: TRBV11-2
CDR3: CASMHRAYEQYF
DNA: TGTGCCAGCATGCACAGGGCCTACGAGCAGTACTTC

size: -
D: TRBD1
J: TRBJ2-1
V: TRBV15
CDR3: CATSRDIHGTTGANEQFF
DNA: TGTGCCACCAGCAGAGACATCCACGGTACGACAGGGGCCAATGAGCAGTTCTTC

size: -
D: TRBD2
J: TRBJ2-2
V: TRBV6-5
CDR3: CASSYLPSGGTGELFF
DNA: TGTGCCAGCAGTTACCTACCTAGCGGGGGTACCGGGGAGCTGTTTTTT

size: -
D: -
J: TRBJ2-3
V: TRBV7-9
CDR3: CASSLGRGDATDTQYF
DNA: TGTGCCAGCAGCTTAGGAAGAGGGGACGCGACAGATACGCAGTATTTT

size: -
D: -
J: TRBJ1-1
V: TRBV29-1
CDR3: CNFRVKGYTEAFF
DNA: TGCAACTTCCGGGTAAAAGGGTACACTGAAGCTTTCTTT

size: -
D: -
J: TRBJ2-7
V: TRBV29-1
CDR3: CSVGGPGNVLGEQYF
DNA: TGCAGCGTTGGGGGGCCTGGTAATGTCCTGGGCGAGCAGTACTTC

size: -
D: -
J: TRBJ2-2
V: TRBV9
CDR3: CASSLNTGELFF
DNA: TGTGCCAGCAGTCTCAACACCGGGGAGCTGTTTTTT

size: -
D: -
J: TRBJ2-3
V: TRBV10-3
CDR3: CAIASGGTDTQYF
DNA: TGTGCCATCGCGAGTGGGGGCACAGATACGCAGTATTTT

size: -
D: TRBD1
J: TRBJ2-7
V: TRBV27
CDR3: CASSTTGDEQYF
DNA: TGTGCCAGCAGTACAACAGGGGACGAGCAGTACTTC

size: -
D: -
J: TRBJ1-2
V: TRBV13
CDR3: CASSLVGPGGYGYTF
DNA: TGTGCCAGCAGCTTAGTGGGCCCAGGCGGGTATGGCTACACCTTC

size: once
D: TRBD1
J: TRBJ2-7
V: TRBV9
CDR3: CASSVEGTGREQYF
DNA: TGTGCCAGCAGCGTAGAGGGGACAGGGCGCGAGCAGTACTTC

size: -
D: -
J: TRBJ2-7
V: TRBV7-9
CDR3: CASSVANSYEQYF
DNA: TGTGCCAGCAGCGTAGCGAACTCCTACGAGCAGTACTTC

size: -
D: -
J: TRBJ1-1
V: TRBV30
CDR3: CAWSLDTEAFF
DNA: TGTGCCTGGAGTCTTGACACTGAAGCTTTCTTT

size: -
D: -
J: TRBJ2-7
V: TRBV9
CDR3: CASSVGGGTAYEQYF
DNA: TGTGCCAGCAGCGTAGGGGGCGGGACGGCCTACGAGCAGTACTTC

size: -
D: -
J: TRBJ2-1
V: TRBV5-6
CDR3: CASSLDNYNEQFF
DNA: TGTGCCAGCAGCCTTGACAACTACAATGAGCAGTTCTTC

size: -
D: -
J: TRBJ2-1
V: TRBV4-1
CDR3: CASSQDMTFEQFF
DNA: TGCGCCAGCAGCCAAGATATGACCTTCGAGCAGTTCTTC

size: -
D: -
J: TRBJ2-7
V: TRBV28
CDR3: CASSFRGGGYEQYF
DNA: TGTGCCAGCAGTTTTCGTGGAGGGGGCTACGAGCAGTACTTC

size: -
D: -
J: TRBJ2-7
V: TRBV13
CDR3: CASSWRAGKFSYEQYF
DNA: TGTGCCAGCAGCTGGAGGGCGGGGAAGTTTTCCTACGAGCAGTACTTC

size: -
D: TRBD1
J: TRBJ1-2
V: TRBV5-4
CDR3: CASSLRAGGYGYTF
DNA: TGTGCCAGCAGCTTGAGGGCAGGGGGGTATGGCTACACCTTC

size: once
D: TRBD2
J: TRBJ2-3
V: TRBV7-6
CDR3: CASSAATSGWADTQYF
DNA: TGTGCCAGCAGCGCGGCCACTAGCGGGTGGGCAGATACGCAGTATTTT

size: -
D: -
J: TRBJ2-1
V: TRBV29-1
CDR3: CSVENLNNEQFF
DNA: TGCAGCGTTGAAAACCTCAACAATGAGCAGTTCTTC

size: -
D: TRBD1
J: TRBJ2-2
V: TRBV6-5
CDR3: CASSYSGQGAGELFF
DNA: TGTGCCAGCAGTTACTCCGGCCAGGGGGCCGGGGAGCTGTTTTTT

size: -
D: TRBD2
J: TRBJ2-5
V: TRBV4-1
CDR3: CASSHRGLAGGQQETQYF
DNA: TGCGCCAGCAGCCACCGCGGACTAGCGGGGGGGCAGCAAGAGACCCAGTACTTC

size: once
D: -
J: TRBJ2-7
V: TRBV6-6
CDR3: CASGPDSSYEQYF
DNA: TGTGCCAGCGGTCCGGACAGCTCCTACGAGCAGTACTTC

size: -
D: -
J: TRBJ2-7
V: TRBV5-6
CDR3: CASSSGIIRGEQYF
DNA: TGTGCCAGCAGCTCGGGGATCATCAGAGGGGAGCAGTACTTC

size: once
D: -
J: TRBJ1-2
V: TRBV5-4
CDR3: CASSLGSYGYTF
DNA: TGTGCCAGCAGCTTAGGTAGCTATGGCTACACCTTC

size: -
D: -
J: TRBJ2-1
V: TRBV7-8
CDR3: CASSPKGGSYNEQFF
DNA: TGTGCCAGCAGCCCGAAGGGGGGGTCCTACAATGAGCAGTTCTTC

size: -
D: TRBD2
J: TRBJ2-7
V: TRBV5-6
CDR3: CASSLSLAVYEQYF
DNA: TGTGCCAGCAGCTTGAGTCTAGCGGTTTACGAGCAGTACTTC

size: -
D: TRBD1
J: TRBJ2-3
V: TRBV11-2
CDR3: CASSPRDSVTQYF
DNA: TGTGCCAGCAGCCCCCGGGACAGTGTAACGCAGTATTTT

size: -
D: -
J: TRBJ1-6
V: TRBV6-5
CDR3: CASSYQPSSYNSPLHF
DNA: TGTGCCAGCAGTTACCAGCCGAGCTCCTATAATTCACCCCTCCACTTT

size: -
D: TRBD1
J: TRBJ1-2
V: TRBV7-2
CDR3: CASSLDGTGTLGYTF
DNA: TGTGCCAGCAGCTTAGACGGGACAGGCACCTTGGGCTACACCTTC

size: -
D: -
J: TRBJ1-3
V: TRBV5-8
CDR3: CASSPDSSSGNTIYF
DNA: TGTGCCAGCAGCCCCGACAGCAGCTCTGGAAACACCATATATTTT

size: -
D: -
J: TRBJ1-1
V: TRBV11-2
CDR3: CASSFFRGYEAFF
DNA: TGTGCCAGCAGCTTTTTTAGGGGTTATGAAGCTTTCTTT